This T cell receptor (beta chain) was identified during a study of regulatory dendritic cells for organ transplantation. Profiling relied on immunoSEQ multiplex PCR, and the TCRdb table lists in-frame clones only, not all of them. This table has approximately 19,000 clones, around two thirds appearing once. This clone ranks as medium-sized. Its antigen is still unknown. CDR1 and CDR2 from the germline V gene are SGHDT and YYEEEE. The CDR3 loop spans 14 amino acids. With 3 bases removed from V and 9 bases from J, the gap between germline ends came to 13 bases. Study-wide results and caveats: Among resting subsets, memory CD8+ cells contained the most alloreactive clonotypes.

Specimen: memory CD4+ T cells from blood. Subset reported: CD45RO+ memory T cells. The sequence was collected from a human donor in good health. V usage is TRBV5-6 and J usage is TRBJ1-6; D perhaps matches TRBD1 (6 bases). CDR3 in amino acids: CASSSGQSGSPLHF. The DNA of the CDR3 is TGTGCCAGCAGCTCGGGACAATCCGGTTCACCCCTCCACTTT.